The T cell receptor (beta chain) described here comes from a study of blood T cell repertoires in COVID-19. The repertoire was sequenced with immunoSEQ multiplex PCR; TCRdb's copy has only in-frame clones and lacks some. The sample carries 200,000 to 250,000 clones, 82% recorded once. The TCR sequence derives from a woman over 75 with active or convalescent COVID-19. Material for sequencing was peripheral blood.

CDR3 sequence reads: CASSPGQNSYEQYF. CDR3 DNA sequence: TGTGCCAGCAGTCCGGGACAGAACTCCTACGAGCAGTACTTC. The chain employs TRBV2 and TRBJ2-7, with 7 bases fitting TRBD1. The J segment lost 0 bases and the V segment lost 5 bases, leaving 4 bases of the junction unmatched. CDR1 is SNHLY, CDR2 FYNNEI, per germline. CDR3 length: 14 residues.